Following are 5 T cell receptor beta chains from one sample sequenced in a study of a mutant IDH1 vaccine in newly diagnosed glioma. This sample's time point: week 11, during vaccination. A single vaccine dose contained 300 ug of mutant IDH1 20-mer peptide, and topical imiquimod was used with it. Some clones are missing from TCRdb's copy, which holds only in-frame ones; the method was immunoSEQ multiplex PCR. Seen here are 100,000 to 120,000 clones, 90% observed once, and the top ten hold roughly 0.55%. These receptors are not linked to any known antigen. The specimen comprised PBMCs, sampled from a glioma patient whose treatment included an IDH1 peptide vaccine. These receptors all come from a woman aged 45-65 years with glioma.

The V call is TRBV10-3, the J call TRBJ1-1; 10 nucleotides align to TRBD1. Trimming cost V 5 bases and J 0 bases; bases outside gene matches: 9. The CDR3 is 17 residues long. Germline CDR1 ENHRY, CDR2 SYGVKD. CDR3 coding DNA: TGTGCCATCAGTACCCTTCGACAGGGGGCCTTGAACACTGAAGCTTTCTTT. Translation gives CAISTLRQGALNTEAFF.

The J gene is TRBJ1-2, the V gene TRBV2; 9 bases line up with TRBD1. V lost 7 bases to trimming and J lost 4 bases; unmatched junction nucleotides: 10. Germline values: CDR1 SNHLY, CDR2 FYNNEI. This CDR3 has 15 amino acids. The CDR3 region has the DNA TGTGCCAGCATACTAAGGACAGGGGTCGTCTATGGCTACACCTTC. This sequence encodes CASILRTGVVYGYTF.

V and J are TRBV4-1 and TRBJ1-4, with 9 nucleotides matching TRBD1. Germline assignment: CDR1 MGHRA and CDR2 YSYEKL. With 6 bases clipped from V and 0 bases from J, the junction kept 14 bases outside the gene matches. There are 19 residues in the CDR3. Here the CDR3 DNA reads TGCGCCAGCAGGGTTGGGGGGACAGGGACGGTATCAACTAATGAAAAACTGTTTTTT. It encodes CASRVGGTGTVSTNEKLFF.

In this sample, this clone turned up once. This chain joins TRBV19 and TRBJ2-1; 12 bases fit TRBD2. This CDR3 has 13 amino acids. From germline, CDR1 is LNHDA and CDR2 SQIVND (reference sequence). J gave up 9 bases and V 8 bases, and 5 bases lay outside the gene matches. As DNA, the CDR3 is TGTGCCAGTCGGACTAGCGGGGAACGTGAGCAGTTCTTC. Encoded protein: CASRTSGEREQFF. The whole variable domain, filled in from reference TRBV19 and TRBJ2-1, reads DGGITQSPKYLFRKEGQNVTLSCEQNLNHDAMYWYRQDPGQGLRLIYYSQIVNDFQKGDIAEGYSVSREKKESFPLTVTSAQKNPTAFYLCASRTSGEREQFFGPGTRLTVL.

The chain links TRBV6-1 to TRBJ2-3, with TRBD2 identical over 8 bases. The CDR3 extends over 14 amino acids. CDR1 MNHNS and CDR2 SASEGT come from the germline V gene. Trimming removed 8 bases from V and 1 base from J; junction bases left unmatched: 5. CDR3 coding DNA: TGTGCCAGCGACGTAGCGGGACGCACAGATACGCAGTATTTT. Translated: CASDVAGRTDTQYF.